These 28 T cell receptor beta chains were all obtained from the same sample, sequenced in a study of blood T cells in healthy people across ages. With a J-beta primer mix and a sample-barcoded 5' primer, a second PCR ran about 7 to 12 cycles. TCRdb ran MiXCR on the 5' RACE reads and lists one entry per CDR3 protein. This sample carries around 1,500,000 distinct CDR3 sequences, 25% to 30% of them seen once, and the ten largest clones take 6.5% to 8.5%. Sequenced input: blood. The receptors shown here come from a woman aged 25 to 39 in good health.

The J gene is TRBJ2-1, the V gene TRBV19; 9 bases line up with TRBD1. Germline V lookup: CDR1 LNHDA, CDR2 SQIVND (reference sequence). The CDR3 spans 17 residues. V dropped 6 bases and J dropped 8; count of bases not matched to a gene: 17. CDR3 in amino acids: CASSPGGTGSRLYEQFF. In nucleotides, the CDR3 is TGTGCCAGTAGCCCCGGCGGGACAGGGTCCCGTTTATATGAGCAGTTCTTC.

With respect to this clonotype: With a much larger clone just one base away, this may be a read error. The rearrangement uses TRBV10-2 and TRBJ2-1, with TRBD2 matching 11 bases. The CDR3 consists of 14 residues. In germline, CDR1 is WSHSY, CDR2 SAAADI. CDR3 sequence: CASSPGTSGVERFF. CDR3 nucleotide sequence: TGCGCCAGCAGTCCCGGGACTAGCGGTGTCGAGCGGTTCTTC.

The CDR3: CASSLGDVLGGQFF. The DNA for the CDR3 is TGTGCCAGCAGCTTGGGGGACGTATTAGGGGGGCAGTTCTTC. This chain uses TRBV28 with TRBJ2-1, with D perhaps TRBD1 (6 bases). CDR1 and CDR2 from the germline V gene are MDHEN and SYDVKM. The germline V and J ends were trimmed by 6 bases and 12 bases, with 21 bases remaining between them. This CDR3 spans 14 amino acids.

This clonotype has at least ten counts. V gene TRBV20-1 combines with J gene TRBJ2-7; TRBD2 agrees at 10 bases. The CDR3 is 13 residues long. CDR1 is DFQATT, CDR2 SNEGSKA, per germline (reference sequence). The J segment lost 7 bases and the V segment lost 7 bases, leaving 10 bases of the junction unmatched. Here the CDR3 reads CSVQRGGKLEQYF. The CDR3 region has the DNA TGCAGTGTCCAGCGGGGGGGCAAACTGGAGCAGTACTTC.

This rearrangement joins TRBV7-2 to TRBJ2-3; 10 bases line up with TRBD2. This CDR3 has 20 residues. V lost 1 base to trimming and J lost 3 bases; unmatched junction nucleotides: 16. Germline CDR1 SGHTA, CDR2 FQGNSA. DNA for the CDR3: TGTGCCAGCAGCTTAGTCCCTAGCGGGGGCCCCCAAGCTATTACAGATACGCAGTATTTT. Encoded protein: CASSLVPSGGPQAITDTQYF.

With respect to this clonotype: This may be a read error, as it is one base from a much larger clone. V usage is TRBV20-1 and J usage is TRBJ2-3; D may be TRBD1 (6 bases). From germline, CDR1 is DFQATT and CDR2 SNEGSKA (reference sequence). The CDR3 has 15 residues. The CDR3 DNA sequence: TGCTGTGCCCCAGGAGCAGGGGACCCCACAGATACGCAGTATTTT. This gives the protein CCAPGAGDPTDTQYF.

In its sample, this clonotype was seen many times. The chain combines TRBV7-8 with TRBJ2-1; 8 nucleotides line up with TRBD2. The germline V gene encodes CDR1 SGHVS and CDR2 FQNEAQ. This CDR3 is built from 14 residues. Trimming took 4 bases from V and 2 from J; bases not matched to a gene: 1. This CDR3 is CASSSGGAYNEQFF. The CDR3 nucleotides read TGTGCCAGCAGCTCGGGAGGGGCCTACAATGAGCAGTTCTTC.

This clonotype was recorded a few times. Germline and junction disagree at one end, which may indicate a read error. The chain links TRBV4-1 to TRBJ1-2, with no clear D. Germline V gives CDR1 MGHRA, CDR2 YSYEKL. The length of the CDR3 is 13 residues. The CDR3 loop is CASCQGRSYGYTF. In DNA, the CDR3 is TGCGCCAGCTGCCAAGGGCGGTCCTATGGCTACACCTTC.

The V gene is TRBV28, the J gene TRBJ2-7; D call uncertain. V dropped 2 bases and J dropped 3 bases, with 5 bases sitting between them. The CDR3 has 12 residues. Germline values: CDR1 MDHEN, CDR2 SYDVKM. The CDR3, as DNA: TGTGCCAGCAGTTTACGACTCTACGAGCAGTACTTC. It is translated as CASSLRLYEQYF.

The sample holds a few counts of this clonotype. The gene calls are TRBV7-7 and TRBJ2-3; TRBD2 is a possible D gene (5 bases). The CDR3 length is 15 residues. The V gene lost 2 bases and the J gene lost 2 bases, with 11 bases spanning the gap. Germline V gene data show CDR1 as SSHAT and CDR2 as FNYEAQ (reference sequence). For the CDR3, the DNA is TGTGCCAGCAGCTTAACGAGGGATCTCACAGATACGCAGTATTTT. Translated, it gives CASSLTRDLTDTQYF.

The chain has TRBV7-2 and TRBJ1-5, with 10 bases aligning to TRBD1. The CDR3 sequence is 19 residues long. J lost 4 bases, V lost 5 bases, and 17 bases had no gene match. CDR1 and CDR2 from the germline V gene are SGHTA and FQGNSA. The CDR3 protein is CASSPGGRQGALLNQPQHF. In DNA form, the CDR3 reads TGTGCCAGCAGCCCAGGGGGTCGACAGGGGGCTCTGCTTAATCAGCCCCAGCATTTT.

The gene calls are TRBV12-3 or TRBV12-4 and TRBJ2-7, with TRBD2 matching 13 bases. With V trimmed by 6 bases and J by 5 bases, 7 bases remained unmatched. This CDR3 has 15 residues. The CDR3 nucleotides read TGTGCCAGCAGCAACTCCGGACTAGCGGGGGACGAGCAGTACTTC. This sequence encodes CASSNSGLAGDEQYF.

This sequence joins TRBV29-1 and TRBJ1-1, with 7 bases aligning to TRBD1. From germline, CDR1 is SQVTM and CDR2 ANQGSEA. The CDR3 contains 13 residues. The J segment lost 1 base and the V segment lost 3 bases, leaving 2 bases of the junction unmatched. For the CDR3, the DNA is TGCAGCGTTGACCGGACAGGGAACACTGAAGCTTTCTTT. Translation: CSVDRTGNTEAFF.

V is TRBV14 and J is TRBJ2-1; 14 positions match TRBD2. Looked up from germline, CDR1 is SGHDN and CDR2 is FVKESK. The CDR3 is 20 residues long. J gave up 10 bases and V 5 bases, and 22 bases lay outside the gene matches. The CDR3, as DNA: TGTGCCAGCAGCGGATGGACAGGGGGCATCGGACTAGCGGGAGGAAGGGAGCAGTTCTTC. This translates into CASSGWTGGIGLAGGREQFF.

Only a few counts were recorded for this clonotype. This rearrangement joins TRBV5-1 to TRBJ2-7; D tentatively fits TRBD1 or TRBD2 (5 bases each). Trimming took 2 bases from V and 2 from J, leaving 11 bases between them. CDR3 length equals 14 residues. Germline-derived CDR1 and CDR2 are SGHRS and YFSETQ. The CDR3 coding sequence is TGCGCCAGCAGCTTCCGGGACGCACCCTACGAGCAGTACTTC. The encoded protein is CASSFRDAPYEQYF.

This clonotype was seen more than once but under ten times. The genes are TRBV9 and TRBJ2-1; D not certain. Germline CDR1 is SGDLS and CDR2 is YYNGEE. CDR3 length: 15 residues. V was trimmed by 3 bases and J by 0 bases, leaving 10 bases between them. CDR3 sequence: CASSAVPDSYNEQFF. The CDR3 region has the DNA TGTGCCAGCAGCGCCGTACCGGACTCCTACAATGAGCAGTTCTTC.

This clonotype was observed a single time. The CDR3 DNA is TGCGCCAGCAGCTTGGGCCCAGGGACCAATCAGCCCCAGCATTTT. It is translated as CASSLGPGTNQPQHF. V and J are TRBV5-1 and TRBJ1-5, with D possibly TRBD1 on 5 matching bases. Germline V CDR1 and CDR2: SGHRS, YFSETQ. The CDR3 contains 15 residues. Trimming left V 0 bases short and J 3 bases short, with 10 bases between.

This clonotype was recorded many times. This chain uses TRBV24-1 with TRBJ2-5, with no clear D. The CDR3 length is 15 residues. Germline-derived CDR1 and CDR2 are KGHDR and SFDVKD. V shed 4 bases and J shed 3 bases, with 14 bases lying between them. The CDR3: CATSEGEPKKETQYF. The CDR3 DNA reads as TGTGCCACCAGTGAAGGCGAACCAAAGAAAGAGACCCAGTACTTC.

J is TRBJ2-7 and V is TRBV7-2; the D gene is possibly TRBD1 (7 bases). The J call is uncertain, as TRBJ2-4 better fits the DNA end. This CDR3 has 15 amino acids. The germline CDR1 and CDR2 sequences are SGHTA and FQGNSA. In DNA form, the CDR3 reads TGTGCCAGCAGCTTTGGTAGCCAGGGGGGAAACATTCAGTACTTC. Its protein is CASSFGSQGGNIQYF.

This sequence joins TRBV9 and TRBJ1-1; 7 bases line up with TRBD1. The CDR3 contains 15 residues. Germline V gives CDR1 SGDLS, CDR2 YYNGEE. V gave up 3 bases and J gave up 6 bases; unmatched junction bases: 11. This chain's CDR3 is CASSELDRFVPEAFF. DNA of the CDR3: TGTGCCAGCAGCGAATTGGACAGGTTTGTCCCTGAAGCTTTCTTT.

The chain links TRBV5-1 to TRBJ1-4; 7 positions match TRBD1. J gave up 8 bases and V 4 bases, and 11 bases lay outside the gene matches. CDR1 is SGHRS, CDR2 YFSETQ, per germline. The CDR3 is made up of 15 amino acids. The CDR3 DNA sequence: TGCGCCAGCAGCGTCTTGACAGGGACGAACGAAAAACTGTTTTTT. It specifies CASSVLTGTNEKLFF.

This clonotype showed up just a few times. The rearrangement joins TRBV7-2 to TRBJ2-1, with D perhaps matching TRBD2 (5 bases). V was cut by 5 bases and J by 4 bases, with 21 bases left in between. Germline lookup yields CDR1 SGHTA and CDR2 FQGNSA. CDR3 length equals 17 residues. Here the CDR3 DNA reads TGTGCCAGCAGCCCAGCAGCGACAAACCCGGGGTACAATGAGCAGTTCTTC. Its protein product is CASSPAATNPGYNEQFF.

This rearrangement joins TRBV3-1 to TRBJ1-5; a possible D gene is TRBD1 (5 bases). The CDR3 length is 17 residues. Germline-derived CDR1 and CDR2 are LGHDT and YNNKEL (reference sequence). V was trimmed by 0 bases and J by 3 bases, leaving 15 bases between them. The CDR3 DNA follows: TGTGCCAGCAGCCAAGATTTGATCCAGGGCGACAATCAGCCCCAGCATTTT. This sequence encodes CASSQDLIQGDNQPQHF.

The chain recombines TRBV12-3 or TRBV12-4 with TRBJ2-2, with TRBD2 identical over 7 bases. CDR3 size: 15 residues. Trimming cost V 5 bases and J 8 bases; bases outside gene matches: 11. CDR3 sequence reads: CASSPSGAGVGELFF. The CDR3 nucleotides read TGTGCCAGCAGTCCTTCCGGGGCGGGGGTAGGGGAGCTGTTTTTT.

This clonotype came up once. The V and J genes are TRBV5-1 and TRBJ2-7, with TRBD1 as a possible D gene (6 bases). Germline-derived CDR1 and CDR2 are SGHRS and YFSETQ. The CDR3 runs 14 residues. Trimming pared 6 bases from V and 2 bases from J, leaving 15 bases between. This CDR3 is CASTPGTQAYEQYF. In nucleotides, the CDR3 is TGCGCCAGCACACCCGGGACACAAGCCTACGAGCAGTACTTC.

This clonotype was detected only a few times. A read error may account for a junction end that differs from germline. The DNA for the CDR3 is TGTGCCAGCAGCCAAGAGTCGAGAACGCGGTATTTT. It is translated as CASSQESRTRYF. This chain uses TRBV4-2 with TRBJ2-3; D uncertain. Germline V CDR1 and CDR2: LGHNA, YNFKEQ. CDR3 length equals 12 residues.

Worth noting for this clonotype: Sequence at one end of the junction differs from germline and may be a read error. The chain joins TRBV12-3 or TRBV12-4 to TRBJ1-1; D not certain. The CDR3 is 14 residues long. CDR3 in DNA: TGTGCCAGCAGTTTAGTTGTCAGCCTGACTGAAGCTATCTTT. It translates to CASSLVVSLTEAIF.

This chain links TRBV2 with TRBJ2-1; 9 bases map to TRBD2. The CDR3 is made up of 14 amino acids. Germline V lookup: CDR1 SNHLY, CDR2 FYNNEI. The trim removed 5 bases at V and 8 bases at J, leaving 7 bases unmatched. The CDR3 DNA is TGTGCCAGCAGTCCGGGACTAGCAATAGATGAGCAGTTCTTC. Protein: CASSPGLAIDEQFF. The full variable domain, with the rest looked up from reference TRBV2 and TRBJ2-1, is EPEVTQTPSHQVTQMGQEVILRCVPISNHLYFYWYRQILGQKVEFLVSFYNNEISEKSEIFDDQFSVERPDGSNFTLKIRSTKLEDSAMYFCASSPGLAIDEQFFGPGTRLTVL.